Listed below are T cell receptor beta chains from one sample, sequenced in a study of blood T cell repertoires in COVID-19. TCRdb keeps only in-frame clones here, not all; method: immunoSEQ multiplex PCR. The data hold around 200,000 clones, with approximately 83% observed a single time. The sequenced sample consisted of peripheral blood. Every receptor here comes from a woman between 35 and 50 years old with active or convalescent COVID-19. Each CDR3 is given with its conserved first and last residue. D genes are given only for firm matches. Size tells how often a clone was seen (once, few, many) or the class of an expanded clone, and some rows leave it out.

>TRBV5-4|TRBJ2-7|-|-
CASGSPGDEQYF
TGTGCCAGCGGCTCCCCAGGGGACGAGCAGTACTTC
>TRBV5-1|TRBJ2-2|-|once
CASSSDLYSNTGELFF
TGCGCCAGCAGCTCGGACTTGTACTCTAACACCGGGGAGCTGTTTTTT
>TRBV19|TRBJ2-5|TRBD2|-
CASSIVKRAGGLQETQYF
TGTGCCAGTAGTATAGTAAAGCGAGCGGGAGGACTCCAAGAGACCCAGTACTTC
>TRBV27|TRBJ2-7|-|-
CASSFRGGTHEQYF
TGTGCCAGCAGTTTTAGGGGAGGTACACACGAGCAGTACTTC
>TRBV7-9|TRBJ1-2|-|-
CASSLAGTPSNYGYTF
TGTGCCAGCAGCTTAGCCGGGACACCTTCTAACTATGGCTACACCTTC
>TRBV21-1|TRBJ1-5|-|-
CASSRSRFNQPQHF
TGTGCCAGCAGCAGGTCTCGGTTCAATCAGCCCCAGCATTTT
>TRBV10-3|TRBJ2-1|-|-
CAISGRSGALYNEQFF
TGTGCCATCAGTGGAAGAAGCGGTGCCTTATACAATGAGCAGTTCTTC
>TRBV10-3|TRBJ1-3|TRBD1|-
CAISGRQGSENTIYF
TGTGCCATCAGCGGGCGACAGGGCTCGGAAAACACCATATATTTT
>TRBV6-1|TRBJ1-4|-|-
CASSGRAQTSNEKLFF
TGTGCCAGCAGTGGCAGGGCCCAGACCAGCAATGAAAAACTGTTTTTT
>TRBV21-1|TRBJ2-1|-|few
CASSKVPSGSMGNEQFF
TGTGCCAGCAGCAAAGTCCCTAGCGGGAGTATGGGTAATGAGCAGTTCTTC
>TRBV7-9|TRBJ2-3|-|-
CASSLAGRGGTDTQYF
TGTGCCAGCAGCTTAGCAGGCAGGGGGGGCACAGATACGCAGTATTTT
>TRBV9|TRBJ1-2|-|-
CASSPQGHDNYGYTF
TGTGCCAGCAGCCCCCAAGGACATGACAACTATGGCTACACCTTC
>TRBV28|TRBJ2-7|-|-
CASNPGTRFYEQYF
TGTGCCAGCAACCCCGGGACACGATTCTACGAGCAGTACTTC
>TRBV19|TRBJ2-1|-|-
CASSRLEDSYNEQFF
TGTGCCAGTAGCAGACTAGAAGACTCCTACAATGAGCAGTTCTTC
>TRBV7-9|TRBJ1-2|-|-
CASSLGQVYGYTF
TGTGCCAGCAGCTTAGGGCAAGTCTATGGCTACACCTTC
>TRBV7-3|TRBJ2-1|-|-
CASSLPGNEQFF
TGTGCCAGCAGCCTACCGGGTAATGAGCAGTTCTTC
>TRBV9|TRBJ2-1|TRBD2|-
CASSGGLAGIFYNEQFF
TGTGCCAGCAGCGGGGGACTAGCGGGAATATTCTACAATGAGCAGTTCTTC
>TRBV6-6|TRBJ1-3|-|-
CASRPGNSGNTIYF
TGTGCCAGCAGACCGGGGAATTCTGGAAACACCATATATTTT
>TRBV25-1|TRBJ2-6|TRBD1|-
CASSADRVAGANVLTF
TGTGCCAGCAGTGCGGACAGGGTCGCTGGGGCCAACGTCCTGACTTTC
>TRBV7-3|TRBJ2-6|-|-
CASSERSGSGANVLTF
TGTGCCAGCAGCGAGAGATCAGGGTCTGGGGCCAACGTCCTGACTTTC
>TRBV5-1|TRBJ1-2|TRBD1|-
CASSLASTGAAYGYTF
TGCGCCAGCAGCTTGGCCTCGACAGGGGCGGCCTATGGCTACACCTTC
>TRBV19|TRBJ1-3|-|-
CASSRGTGNTIYF
TGTGCCAGTAGCAGGGGAACTGGAAACACCATATATTTT
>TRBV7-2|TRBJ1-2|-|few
CASSPYSGGAPLSGYTF
TGTGCCAGCAGCCCATACTCGGGGGGCGCCCCCTTATCCGGCTACACCTTC
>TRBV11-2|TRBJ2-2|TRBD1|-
CASSRGDRAPTGELFF
TGTGCCAGCAGCCGAGGGGACAGGGCTCCAACCGGGGAGCTGTTTTTT
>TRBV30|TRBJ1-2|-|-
CAWSVGRVYGYTF
TGTGCCTGGAGTGTTGGCAGGGTCTATGGCTACACCTTC
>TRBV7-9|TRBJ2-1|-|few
CASSSRLLGSYNEQFF
TGTGCCAGCAGCTCAAGACTCCTCGGGTCCTACAATGAGCAGTTCTTC
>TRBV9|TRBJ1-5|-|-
CASSEGGSNQPQHF
TGTGCCAGCAGCGAGGGAGGGAGCAATCAGCCCCAGCATTTT
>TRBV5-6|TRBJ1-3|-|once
CASSLTGGNTIYF
TGTGCCAGCAGCTTGACGGGGGGAAACACCATATATTTT
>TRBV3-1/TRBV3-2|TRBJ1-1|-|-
CASSQGGADTEAFF
TGTGCCAGCAGCCAAGGGGGCGCCGACACTGAAGCTTTCTTT
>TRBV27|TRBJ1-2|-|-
CASSLDRGMAGVNGYTF
TGTGCCAGCAGTTTGGATCGTGGCATGGCAGGGGTGAATGGCTACACCTTC
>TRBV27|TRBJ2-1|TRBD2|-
CASSPTSSGRWNEQFF
TGTGCCAGCAGCCCTACCTCTAGCGGCAGGTGGAATGAGCAGTTCTTC
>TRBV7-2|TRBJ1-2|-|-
CASSSLKQGTPLGGYTF
TGTGCCAGCAGCTCCCTAAAACAGGGAACCCCTCTGGGTGGCTACACCTTC
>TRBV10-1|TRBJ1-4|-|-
CASSATVPHEKLFF
TGCGCCAGCAGTGCGACAGTTCCTCATGAAAAACTGTTTTTT
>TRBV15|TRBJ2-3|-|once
CATSRESGDTQYF
TGTGCCACCAGCAGAGAGTCGGGAGATACGCAGTATTTT
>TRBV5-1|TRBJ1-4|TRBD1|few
CASSLNRGYEKLFF
TGCGCCAGCAGCTTGAACAGGGGCTATGAAAAACTGTTTTTT
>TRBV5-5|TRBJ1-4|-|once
CASSLVDQGLGEKLFF
TGTGCCAGCAGCTTGGTGGACCAGGGTTTGGGTGAAAAACTGTTTTTT
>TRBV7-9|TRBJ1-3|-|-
CASSLAQGKGSGNTIYF
TGTGCCAGCAGCTTAGCCCAGGGTAAGGGCTCTGGAAACACCATATATTTT
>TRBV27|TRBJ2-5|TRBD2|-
CASSSSRGRAQETQYF
TGTGCCAGCAGTTCCTCTCGCGGGAGGGCCCAAGAGACCCAGTACTTC
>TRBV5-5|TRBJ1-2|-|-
CASSFDRIGYGYTF
TGTGCCAGCAGCTTCGACAGGATCGGCTATGGCTACACCTTC
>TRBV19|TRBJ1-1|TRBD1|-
CASSKRTGEMNTEAFF
TGTGCCAGTAGTAAACGGACAGGGGAAATGAACACTGAAGCTTTCTTT
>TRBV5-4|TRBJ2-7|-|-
CASSSPSEGTYEQYF
TGTGCCAGCAGCTCTCCGTCCGAGGGAACCTACGAGCAGTACTTC
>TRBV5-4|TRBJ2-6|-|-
CASSWTGRGSGANVLTF
TGTGCCAGCAGCTGGACAGGGAGGGGATCTGGGGCCAACGTCCTGACTTTC